This T cell receptor beta chain was identified during a study of blood T cells in healthy people across ages. Study-wide points: Naive and antigen-experienced cells could not be conclusively compared, given unsorted PBMCs.

Germline-derived CDR1 and CDR2 are ENHRY and SYGVKD. The V end was cut by 10 bases, the J end by 7 bases, with 14 bases between. This CDR3 has 12 amino acids. This clonotype was picked up a small number of times. Its target is unknown. Each donor's blood draw was ten milliliters of peripheral blood. A sample-barcoded 5' primer and a J-beta primer mix were used in a second PCR of roughly 7 to 11 cycles. There were at least 2.5 million CDR3-containing paired-end reads obtained from each sample. TCRdb re-derived calls from the 5' RACE reads in MiXCR, one entry per CDR3 protein. The sample records roughly 830,000 distinct CDR3 sequences, under 80% being singletons.

J is TRBJ2-1 and V is TRBV10-3, with a tentative D call TRBD2 (7 bases). Sequencing was performed on blood. The clonotype originates from a man aged 25-45 years in good health. CDR3 sequence (DNA): TGTGCCACCATGGGGGGGACAAATGAGCAGTTCTTC. This encodes CATMGGTNEQFF.